These 25 T cell receptor beta chains were all obtained from the same sample, sequenced in a study of molecular identifiers for immune sequencing clone quantification. In TCRdb, the PCR reads were re-called with MiXCR into one record per CDR3 protein. This table holds around 480,000 distinct CDR3 sequences, over 20% found once. Sequences were obtained from naive CD8+ T cells from blood, with Jurkat cell RNA spiked in. Subset noted: FACS-sorted CD8+CD4-CCR7+CD45RA+ naive T cells. These receptors were obtained from a human donor in good health. Some libraries in this study had Jurkat cell RNA spiked in.

This chain joins TRBV7-9 and TRBJ2-1; 10 positions agree with TRBD2. V gave up 7 bases and J gave up 8 bases; unmatched junction bases: 11. There are 15 residues in the CDR3. Per germline, CDR1 SEHNR and CDR2 FQNEAQ (reference sequence). This chain's CDR3 is CASKNLAGGLDEQFF. The DNA for the CDR3 is TGTGCCAGCAAAAATTTAGCGGGAGGCCTGGATGAGCAGTTCTTC.

The CDR3 loop is CSARSHREAHQAQYF. DNA of the CDR3: TGCAGTGCTAGAAGCCACAGGGAGGCCCATCAAGCCCAGTACTTC. The V and J genes are TRBV20-1 and TRBJ2-5, with D perhaps given as TRBD1 or TRBD2 (6 bases each). The CDR3 extends over 15 amino acids. Deletions cut 2 bases from V and 9 bases from J, with 22 bases between. CDR1 DFQATT and CDR2 SNEGSKA come from the germline V gene (reference sequence).

A note on this clonotype: Given the absence of the conserved phenylalanine or tryptophan at the CDR3 end, a read error is likely. The genes are TRBV7-9 and TRBJ2-7, with D unresolved. The germline V and J ends were trimmed by 3 bases and 5 bases, with 17 bases remaining between them. The CDR3 sequence is 15 residues long. Per the germline V gene, CDR1 is SEHNR and CDR2 is FQNEAQ (reference sequence). The DNA of the CDR3 is TGTGCCAGCAGCTTTATCCTGCCTTTGGAAGACGAGCAGTACATC. Protein sequence: CASSFILPLEDEQYI.

V is TRBV7-9 and J is TRBJ1-1; TRBD1 is a possible D gene (6 bases). The CDR3 covers 16 residues. The V and J ends lost 5 bases and 0 bases respectively, with 16 bases between them. The germline V gene encodes CDR1 SEHNR and CDR2 FQNEAQ (reference sequence). This CDR3 is CASSPARGPVNTEAFF. For the CDR3, the DNA is TGTGCCAGCAGCCCAGCCAGGGGTCCGGTGAACACTGAAGCTTTCTTT.

This clonotype was observed a few times. The chain couples TRBV7-8 to TRBJ1-1, with 9 bases identical to TRBD1. From germline, CDR1 is SGHVS and CDR2 FQNEAQ. J was trimmed by 6 bases and V by 6 bases; bases with no gene match: 14. This CDR3 has 16 residues. CDR3 DNA sequence: TGTGCCAGCAGACGGACAGGGGTCTCCCTCGGCGCTGAAGCTTTCTTT. Amino acids: CASRRTGVSLGAEAFF.

The table lists this clonotype with many counts. The chain links TRBV7-9 to TRBJ2-6; TRBD1 might be the D (6 bases). The germline V and J ends were trimmed by 3 bases and 4 bases, with 7 bases remaining between them. This CDR3 is 14 amino acids long. Germline V gene lookup returns CDR1 SEHNR and CDR2 FQNEAQ (reference sequence). The CDR3 DNA reads TGTGCCAGCAGCTTTGGGACAGGGGCCAACGTCCTGACTTTC. Amino acids: CASSFGTGANVLTF. Together with reference TRBV7-9 and TRBJ2-6, the CDR3 gives the full variable domain: DTGVSQNPRHKITKRGQNVTFRCDPISEHNRLYWYRQTLGQGPEFLTYFQNEAQLEKSRLLSDRFSAERPKGSFSTLEIQRTEQGDSAMYLCASSFGTGANVLTFGAGSRLTVL.

Many counts were recorded for this clonotype. The CDR3 spells CASSFGARTGELFF. The CDR3 DNA reads TGTGCCAGCAGTTTTGGAGCGCGTACCGGGGAGCTGTTTTTT. The chain carries TRBV27 and TRBJ2-2; D is unclear. Germline lookup yields CDR1 MNHEY and CDR2 SMNVEV (reference sequence). With 3 bases removed from V and 5 bases from J, the gap between germline ends came to 10 bases. There are 14 residues in the CDR3.

The table lists this clonotype with a few counts. The DNA of the CDR3 is TGTGCCAGCAGCTTAGAGGACAGGGCCGCTGAAGCTTTCTTT. Translated: CASSLEDRAAEAFF. The J gene is TRBJ1-1, the V gene TRBV7-9, with 8 bases fitting TRBD1. Germline V CDR1 and CDR2: SEHNR, FQNEAQ (reference sequence). CDR3 length equals 14 residues. The trim removed 1 base at V and 6 bases at J, leaving 4 bases unmatched.

On this clonotype itself: Since a much larger clone is just one base distant, this may be a read error. A read error is likely, as this CDR3 ends without the conserved phenylalanine or tryptophan. The chain joins TRBV15 to TRBJ2-3; 9 nucleotides align to TRBD2. The CDR3 contains 17 residues. Trimming removed 0 bases from V and 4 bases from J; junction bases left unmatched: 8. CDR1 is LNHNV and CDR2 is YYDKDF in the germline V gene (reference sequence). CDR3 residues: CATSRDGGIAGADTQYL. The CDR3 DNA reads as TGTGCCACCAGCAGAGATGGAGGGATAGCGGGAGCAGATACGCAGTATCTT.

Note on this clonotype: One end of the junction is discordant with germline, which a read error may explain. The chain combines TRBV2 with TRBJ2-7, with 8 bases that match TRBD2. The CDR3 consists of 15 residues. Germline CDR1 and CDR2: SNHLY and FYNNEI. CDR3 in amino acids: CVSRPPWRAGVEQYF. The CDR3 region has the DNA TGTGTCAGCAGACCCCCCTGGAGAGCGGGAGTCGAGCAGTACTTC. Combining the CDR3 with reference TRBV2 and TRBJ2-7 gives the whole variable domain EPEVTQTPSHQVTQMGQEVILRCVPISNHLYFYWYRQILGQKVEFLVSFYNNEISEKSEIFDDQFSVERPDGSNFTLKIRSTKLEDSAMYFCVSRPPWRAGVEQYFGPGTRLTVT.

The J gene is TRBJ2-1, the V gene TRBV6-2 or TRBV6-3, with 7 bases fitting TRBD1. CDR1 MNHEY and CDR2 SVGEGT come from the germline V gene. The CDR3 is made up of 16 amino acids. The V gene end was trimmed by 7 bases and the J gene end by 3 bases; junction bases not matched to a gene: 12. CDR3 protein: CASTPRDSYIYNEQFF. The DNA for the CDR3 is TGTGCCAGCACCCCCCGGGACAGCTACATCTACAATGAGCAGTTCTTC.

There are a few counts of this clonotype. The chain uses TRBV6-1 and TRBJ2-7; 7 nucleotides align to TRBD1. The CDR3 has 14 amino acids. J gave up 4 bases and V 7 bases, and 10 bases lay outside the gene matches. In germline, CDR1 is MNHNS, CDR2 SASEGT. CDR3 DNA sequence: TGTGCCAGCACCCTAACAGGGGTTTCTTACGAGCAGTACTTC. Amino acid sequence: CASTLTGVSYEQYF.

The chain carries TRBV7-8 and TRBJ2-7; TRBD1 aligns across 10 bases. V trimming: 4 bases; J trimming: 2 bases; junction bases outside the gene matches: 8. This CDR3 region has 16 residues. The V gene's germline CDR1 is SGHVS and CDR2 FQNEAQ. CDR3 region: CASSSFIGQGAYEQYF. CDR3 nucleotide sequence: TGTGCCAGCAGCTCCTTTATTGGACAGGGGGCCTACGAGCAGTACTTC.

The gene calls are TRBV28 and TRBJ1-1, with D perhaps matching TRBD1 (6 bases). Looked up from germline, CDR1 is MDHEN and CDR2 is SYDVKM. There are 16 residues in the CDR3. The V end was cut by 2 bases, the J end by 1 base, with 14 bases between. CDR3 amino acids: CASSLRWGQTNTEAFF. CDR3 DNA sequence: TGTGCCAGCAGTTTAAGATGGGGGCAGACGAACACTGAAGCTTTCTTT. Drawing the rest from reference TRBV28 and TRBJ1-1, the complete variable domain is DVKVTQSSRYLVKRTGEKVFLECVQDMDHENMFWYRQDPGLGLRLIYFSYDVKMKEKGDIPEGYSVSREKKERFSLILESASTNQTSMYLCASSLRWGQTNTEAFFGQGTRLTVV.

The J gene is TRBJ1-3, the V gene TRBV28; 7 bases line up with TRBD1. This CDR3 has 15 residues. CDR1 and CDR2 (germline): MDHEN, SYDVKM. V trimming: 8 bases; J trimming: 2 bases; junction bases outside the gene matches: 9. The CDR3 reads CASGYRGGPGNTIYF. The CDR3 DNA sequence: TGTGCCAGCGGATACAGGGGAGGACCTGGAAACACCATATATTTT.

This clonotype was seen a few times. A much bigger clone sits one base away, suggesting this may be a read error. This chain connects TRBV7-2 to TRBJ2-3, with D possibly TRBD2 on 5 matching bases. The germline CDR1 and CDR2 sequences are SGHTA and FQGNSA. Deletions cut 5 bases from V and 10 bases from J, with 13 bases between. The CDR3 sequence is 12 residues long. The CDR3 nucleotides are TGTGCCAGCAGCCTCTGCCAGGAGGCGCAGTATTTT. It yields the protein CASSLCQEAQYF. The full variable domain, with the rest looked up from reference TRBV7-2 and TRBJ2-3, is GAGVSQSPSNKVTEKGKDVELRCDPISGHTALYWYRQSLGQGLEFLIYFQGNSAPDKSGLPSDRFSAERTGGSVSTLTIQRTQQEDSAVYLCASSLCQEAQYFGPGTRLTVL.

In its sample, this clonotype was seen many times. The rearrangement links TRBV13 to TRBJ2-6; no clear D. Trimming took off 2 bases at V and 4 bases at J, with 12 bases between the two ends. This CDR3 is built from 16 residues. Germline lookup yields CDR1 PRHDT and CDR2 FYEKMQ (reference sequence). DNA of the CDR3: TGTGCCAGCAGCTTAAAGGCGTTGGGCGGGGCCAACGTCCTGACTTTC. It specifies CASSLKALGGANVLTF.

This clonotype was detected only a few times. The genes are TRBV7-3 and TRBJ2-2; 9 positions match TRBD1. Germline V lookup: CDR1 SGHTA, CDR2 FQGTGA. The CDR3 sequence is 15 residues long. The junction had 4 bases not matched to a gene; V was cut back by 4 bases and J by 4 bases. CDR3 coding DNA: TGTGCCAGCAGCTACAGGGGGCGAGGCACCGGGGAGCTGTTTTTT. Translating gives CASSYRGRGTGELFF.

The chain combines TRBV7-9 with TRBJ2-7; the D call may be TRBD1 or TRBD2 (5 bases each). V was cut by 6 bases and J by 4 bases, with 19 bases left in between. The germline V gene encodes CDR1 SEHNR and CDR2 FQNEAQ (reference sequence). The CDR3 has 15 amino acids. The chain's CDR3 is CASSGTLDNGYEQYF. The CDR3 region has the DNA TGTGCCAGCAGTGGGACCCTCGACAACGGGTACGAGCAGTACTTC.

The CDR3 loop reads CASSIAGTSDYEQYF. The CDR3, as DNA: TGTGCCAGTAGTATAGCAGGGACTAGCGACTACGAGCAGTACTTC. This chain joins TRBV19 and TRBJ2-7, with 10 positions matching TRBD2. Germline V gene lookup returns CDR1 LNHDA and CDR2 SQIVND (reference sequence). The CDR3 loop spans 15 amino acids. V was pared by 1 base and J by 3 bases, with 3 bases of the junction left unmatched.

This clonotype was seen at least ten times. The chain recombines TRBV6-1 with TRBJ1-2; 10 nucleotides match TRBD1. V dropped 2 bases and J dropped 2; count of bases not matched to a gene: 11. There are 18 residues in the CDR3. CDR1 is MNHNS and CDR2 is SASEGT in the germline V gene. The CDR3 DNA follows: TGTGCCAGCAGTGAAAGGGGACAGGGGCGAAATCTCAACTATGGCTACACCTTC. This codes for CASSERGQGRNLNYGYTF.

This clonotype was observed a few times. The V and J genes are TRBV3-1 and TRBJ2-7, with unresolved D. The CDR3 is made up of 18 amino acids. V gave up 1 base and J gave up 1 base, with 20 bases separating them. The germline gives CDR1 LGHDT, CDR2 YNNKEL (reference sequence). CDR3 coding DNA: TGTGCCAGCAGCCAAGGGCCTGGAGCCGGGTTTAGTTCCTACGAGCAGTACTTC. Protein product: CASSQGPGAGFSSYEQYF.

This sequence joins TRBV24-1 and TRBJ1-1; D is ambiguous. This CDR3 has 13 amino acids. Germline assignment: CDR1 KGHDR and CDR2 SFDVKD. Trimming took off 0 bases at V and 6 bases at J, with 7 bases between the two ends. CDR3 sequence reads: CATSDLRIPEAFF. The CDR3 DNA reads as TGTGCCACCAGTGATTTGAGGATCCCTGAAGCTTTCTTT.

There are many counts of this clonotype. This rearrangement joins TRBV6-1 to TRBJ2-7; 7 positions agree with TRBD1. V lost 8 bases and J lost 4; bases outside the gene matches: 14. There are 15 residues in the CDR3. Germline V gene lookup returns CDR1 MNHNS and CDR2 SASEGT. The chain's CDR3 is CASGEGQAPRYEQYF. In nucleotides, the CDR3 is TGTGCCAGCGGGGAAGGACAGGCCCCGCGGTACGAGCAGTACTTC.

This clonotype came up many times. This rearrangement joins TRBV6-5 to TRBJ2-1; D is unresolved. The V end was cut by 0 bases, the J end by 7 bases, with 4 bases between. The CDR3 runs to 12 residues. Germline CDR1 reads MNHEY; CDR2 reads SVGAGI. CDR3 region: CASSYSSNEQFF. The DNA of the CDR3 is TGTGCCAGCAGTTACTCGAGTAATGAGCAGTTCTTC.